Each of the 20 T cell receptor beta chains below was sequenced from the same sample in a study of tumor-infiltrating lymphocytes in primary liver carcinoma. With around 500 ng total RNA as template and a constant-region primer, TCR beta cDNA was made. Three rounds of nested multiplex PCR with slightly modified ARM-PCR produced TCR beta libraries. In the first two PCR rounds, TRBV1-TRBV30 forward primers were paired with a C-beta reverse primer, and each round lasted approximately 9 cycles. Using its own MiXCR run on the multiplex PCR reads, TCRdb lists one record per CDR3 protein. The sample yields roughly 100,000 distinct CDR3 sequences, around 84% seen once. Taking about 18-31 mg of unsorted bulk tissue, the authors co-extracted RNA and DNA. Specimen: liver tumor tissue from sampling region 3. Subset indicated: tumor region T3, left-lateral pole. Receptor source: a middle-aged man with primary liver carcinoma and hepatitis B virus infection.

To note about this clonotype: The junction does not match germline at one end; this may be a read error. CDR3: CANSPRTSGSTKRGTGTQYF. DNA of the CDR3: TGTGCCAACAGTCCAAGGACTAGCGGGAGTACAAAAAGGGGCACAGGTACGCAGTATTTT. V is TRBV6-6 and J is TRBJ2-3; 13 nucleotides align to TRBD2. This CDR3 comprises 20 residues. Germline loops: CDR1 MNHNY, CDR2 SVGAGI (reference sequence).

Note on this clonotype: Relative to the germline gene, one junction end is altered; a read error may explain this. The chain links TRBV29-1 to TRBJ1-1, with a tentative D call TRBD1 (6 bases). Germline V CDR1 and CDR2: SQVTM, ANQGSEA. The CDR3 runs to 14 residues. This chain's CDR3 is CSVLRTDSNTETFF. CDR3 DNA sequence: TGCAGCGTTCTTCGGACAGACAGCAATACTGAAACTTTCTTC. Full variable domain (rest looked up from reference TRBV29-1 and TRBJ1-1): SAVISQKPSRDICQRGTSLTIQCQVDSQVTMMFWYRQQPGQSLTLIATANQGSEATYESGFVIDKFPISRPNLTFSTLTVSNMSPEDSSIYLCSVLRTDSNTETFFGQGTRLTVV.

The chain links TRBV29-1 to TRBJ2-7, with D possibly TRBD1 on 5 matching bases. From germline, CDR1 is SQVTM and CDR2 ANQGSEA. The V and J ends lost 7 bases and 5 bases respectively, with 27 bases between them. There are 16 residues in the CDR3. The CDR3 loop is CSAMISGAGTPNEQYF. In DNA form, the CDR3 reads TGCAGCGCCATGATATCTGGGGCCGGCACTCCCAACGAGCAGTACTTC.

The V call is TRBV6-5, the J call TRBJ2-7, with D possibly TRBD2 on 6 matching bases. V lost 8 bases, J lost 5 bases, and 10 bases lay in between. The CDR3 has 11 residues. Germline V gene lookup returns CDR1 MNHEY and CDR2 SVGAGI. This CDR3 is CASGTGDEQYF. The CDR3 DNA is TGTGCCAGCGGGACGGGGGACGAGCAGTACTTC.

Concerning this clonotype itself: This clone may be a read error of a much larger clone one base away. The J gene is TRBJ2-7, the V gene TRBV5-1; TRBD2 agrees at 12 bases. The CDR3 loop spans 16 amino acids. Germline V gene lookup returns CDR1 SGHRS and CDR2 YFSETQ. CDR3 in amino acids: CTSSSGTSGFSYEQYF. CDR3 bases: TGCACCAGCAGTTCCGGGACTAGCGGGTTCTCCTACGAGCAGTACTTC.

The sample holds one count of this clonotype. CDR3 sequence (DNA): TGTGCCAGTGGCTTAGGCATCTCGAACAATGAGCAGTTCTTC. Its protein is CASGLGISNNEQFF. The rearrangement joins TRBV11-3 to TRBJ2-1; D gene unclear. CDR3 length: 14 residues. Germline V gives CDR1 SGHNT, CDR2 YENEEA. V was trimmed by 9 bases and J by 5 bases, leaving 17 bases between them.

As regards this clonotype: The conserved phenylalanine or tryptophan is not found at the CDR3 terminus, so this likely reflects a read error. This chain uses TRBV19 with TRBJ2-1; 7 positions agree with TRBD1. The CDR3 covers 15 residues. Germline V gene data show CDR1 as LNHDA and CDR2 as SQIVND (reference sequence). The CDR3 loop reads CVSSSGTAATHEQFL. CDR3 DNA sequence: TGTGTCAGTAGTTCCGGGACAGCGGCTACTCATGAGCAGTTCCTC.

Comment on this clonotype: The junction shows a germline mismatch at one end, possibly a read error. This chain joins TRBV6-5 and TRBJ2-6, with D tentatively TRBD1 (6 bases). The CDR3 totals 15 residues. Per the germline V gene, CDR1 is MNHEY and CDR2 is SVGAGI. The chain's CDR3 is CASSYVGAGDNILTF. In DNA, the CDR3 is TGTGCCAGCAGTTACGTAGGGGCTGGGGACAACATCCTGACTTTC.

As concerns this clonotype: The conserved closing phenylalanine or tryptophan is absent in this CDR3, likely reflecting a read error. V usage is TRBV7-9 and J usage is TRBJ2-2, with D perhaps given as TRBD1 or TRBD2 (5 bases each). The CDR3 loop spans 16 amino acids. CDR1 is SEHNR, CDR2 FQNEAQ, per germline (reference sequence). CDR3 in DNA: TGTGCCAGCAGCTTAGTTCTTCAGGGTTGGACCGGGGAACTGTTTTCT. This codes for CASSLVLQGWTGELFS.

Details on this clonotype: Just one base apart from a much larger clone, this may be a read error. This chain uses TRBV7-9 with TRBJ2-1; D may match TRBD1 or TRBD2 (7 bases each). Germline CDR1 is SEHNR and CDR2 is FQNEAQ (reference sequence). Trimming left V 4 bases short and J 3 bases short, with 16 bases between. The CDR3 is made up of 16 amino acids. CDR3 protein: CASSSQGGSYYNEQFF. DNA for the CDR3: TGTGCCAGCAGCTCCCAGGGGGGGAGCTACTACAATGAGCAGTTCTTC. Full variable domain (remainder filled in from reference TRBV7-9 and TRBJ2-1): DTGVSQNPRHKITKRGQNVTFRCDPISEHNRLYWYRQTLGQGPEFLTYFQNEAQLEKSRLLSDRFSAERPKGSFSTLEIQRTEQGDSAMYLCASSSQGGSYYNEQFFGPGTRLTVL.

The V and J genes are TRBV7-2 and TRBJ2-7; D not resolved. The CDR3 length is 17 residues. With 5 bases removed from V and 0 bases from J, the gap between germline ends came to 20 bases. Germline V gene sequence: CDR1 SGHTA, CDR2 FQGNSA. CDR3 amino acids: CASSTPLGVPTSYEQYF. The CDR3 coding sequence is TGTGCCAGCAGCACCCCCCTCGGAGTCCCAACCTCCTACGAGCAGTACTTC.

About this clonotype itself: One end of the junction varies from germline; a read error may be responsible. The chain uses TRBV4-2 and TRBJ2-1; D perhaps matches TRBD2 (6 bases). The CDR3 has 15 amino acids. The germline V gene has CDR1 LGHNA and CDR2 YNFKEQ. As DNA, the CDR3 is TGTGCCAGCAGCAGAGATTGGACTACCGGCGGTGAGAAGTTCTTC. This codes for CASSRDWTTGGEKFF.

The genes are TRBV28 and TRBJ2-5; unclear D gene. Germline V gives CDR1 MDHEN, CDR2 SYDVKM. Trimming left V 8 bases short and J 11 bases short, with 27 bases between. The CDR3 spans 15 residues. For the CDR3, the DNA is TGTGCCAGCGGTTCGAGCACAACAGTAGGAGATACACAGTACTTC. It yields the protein CASGSSTTVGDTQYF.

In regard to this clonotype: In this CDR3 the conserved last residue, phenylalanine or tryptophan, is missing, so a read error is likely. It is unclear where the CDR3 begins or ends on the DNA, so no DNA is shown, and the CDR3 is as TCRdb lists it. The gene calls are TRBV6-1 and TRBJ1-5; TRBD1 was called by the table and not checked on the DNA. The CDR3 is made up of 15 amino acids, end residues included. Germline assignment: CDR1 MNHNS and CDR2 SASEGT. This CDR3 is CASSGDSFSNQPRHS.

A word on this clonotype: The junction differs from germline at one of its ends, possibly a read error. The CDR3 DNA is TGTTCCAGCTGCTTAGGCATCTCGAACAATGGGCAGTTCTTC. It specifies CSSCLGISNNGQFF. V gene TRBV11-3 combines with J gene TRBJ2-1; D is uncertain. CDR3 length equals 14 residues. CDR1 and CDR2 (germline): SGHNT, YENEEA. Based on the CDR3 plus reference TRBV11-3 and TRBJ2-1, the full variable domain is EAGVVQSPRYKIIEKKQPVAFWCNPISGHNTLYWYLQNLGQGPELLIRYENEEAVDDSQLPKDRFSAERLKGVDSTLKIQPAELGDSAVYLCSSCLGISNNGQFFGPGTRLTVL.

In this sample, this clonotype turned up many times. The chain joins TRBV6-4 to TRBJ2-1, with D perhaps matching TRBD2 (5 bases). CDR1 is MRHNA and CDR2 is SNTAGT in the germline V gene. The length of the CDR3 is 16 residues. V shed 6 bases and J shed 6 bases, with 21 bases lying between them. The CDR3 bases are TGTGCCAGCAGCGCTCACGGGGTTTCGGAGCCCAATGAGCAGTTCTTC. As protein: CASSAHGVSEPNEQFF.

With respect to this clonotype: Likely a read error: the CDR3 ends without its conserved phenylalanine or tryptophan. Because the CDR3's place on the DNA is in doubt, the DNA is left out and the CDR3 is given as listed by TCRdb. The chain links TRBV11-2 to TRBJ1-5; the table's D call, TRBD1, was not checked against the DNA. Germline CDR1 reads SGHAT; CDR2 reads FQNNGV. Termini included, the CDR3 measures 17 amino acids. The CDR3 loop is CARSLEGVTGSNQPQLC.

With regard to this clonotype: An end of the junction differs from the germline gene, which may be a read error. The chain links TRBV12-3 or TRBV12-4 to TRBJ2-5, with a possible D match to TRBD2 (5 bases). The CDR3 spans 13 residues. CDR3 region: CASSLSGMETQYF. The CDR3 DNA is TGTGCCAGCAGTTTATCGGGGATGGAGACCCAGTATTTC.

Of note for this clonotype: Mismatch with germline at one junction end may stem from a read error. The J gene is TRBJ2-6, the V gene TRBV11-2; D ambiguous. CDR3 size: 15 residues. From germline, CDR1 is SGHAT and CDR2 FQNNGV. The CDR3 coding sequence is TGTACCACCCAGCGACCGCGCTCTGGGTCCAACGTCCTGACTTTC. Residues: CTTQRPRSGSNVLTF.

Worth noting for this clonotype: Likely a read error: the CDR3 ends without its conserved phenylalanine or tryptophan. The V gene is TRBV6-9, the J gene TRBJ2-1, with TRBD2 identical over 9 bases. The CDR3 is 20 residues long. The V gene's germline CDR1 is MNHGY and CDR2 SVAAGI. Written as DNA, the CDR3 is TGTGCCAGCGGTTATTCCGCGGGAGGGCCCGATCGGAGCCCCTACAATGAGCAGTTCTTA. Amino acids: CASGYSAGGPDRSPYNEQFL.